This note documents a single T cell receptor beta chain sequence. Its antigen is undetermined. In the PCR, 60 Vbeta and 13 Jbeta primers were used. In the original analysis: Roughly 73 million unique TCR beta chains, around 10 million of them shared, were counted by a later analysis. The method was immunoSEQ multiplex PCR; TCRdb's version includes in-frame clones alone and lacks a portion of them. The D gene and trimming were derived from the DNA, and the V and J assignments and clone size from that table. The sample includes more than 100,000 clones, roughly 71% of them seen just once. This record belongs to a study of cytomegalovirus exposure and HLA in healthy donors. Study observations and caveats: A highly shared variant cluster was judged a likely technical artifact.

The sequenced sample consisted of PBMCs. The clonotype was recovered from a woman between 40 and 55 years old in good health and CMV-seronegative.

Written as DNA, the CDR3 is TGCGCCAGCAGCCGTGACACAGGGGGCCCTTACGAGCAGTACTTC. Amino acids: CASSRDTGGPYEQYF. The J gene is TRBJ2-7, the V gene TRBV5-1; 9 bases agree with TRBD1. This CDR3 is built from 15 residues. The germline V gene encodes CDR1 SGHRS and CDR2 YFSETQ. V dropped 4 bases and J dropped 4; count of bases not matched to a gene: 9.